The entry below gives a single T cell receptor (beta chain) sequence along with its context. The antigen is not known. The data stem from a study of shared clonotypes between healthy human individuals. TCRdb's copy holds only in-frame clones and misses some; the assay was immunoSEQ multiplex PCR. Of 2 million or so clones in the sample, about 95% are singletons; the top ten hold 0.85% to 1.3%. Germline CDR1 is MNHEY and CDR2 is SVGAGI. This CDR3 spans 14 amino acids. V was cut by 3 bases and J by 4 bases, with 12 bases left in between. General study points: Since donors were few, the genetic and exposure-history diversity represented was limited. Compared with memory subsets, naive subsets generally had larger estimated richness.

CD45RO negativity and positive selection for CCR7 defined naive CD8 cells, a population that excluded terminally differentiated effector memory CD45RA+ cells. This TCR derives from a man aged 18 to 30 in good health. The sequenced material came from naive CD8+ T cells sorted from blood. V usage is TRBV6-5 and J usage is TRBJ1-2; D gene unclear. In DNA, the CDR3 is TGTGCCAGCAGTTATTCCGGGCTCCCCTATGGCTACACCTTC. The encoded protein is CASSYSGLPYGYTF.